The 21 T cell receptor beta chains given below trace back to one sample, sequenced in a study of T cell responses to AZD1222 COVID-19 vaccine. Assay used: immunoSEQ multiplex PCR; TCRdb lists only in-frame clones, some missing. The table includes some 120,000 clones, about 79% detected once. The sequenced sample was peripheral blood, obtained 28 days after the second AZD1222 dose. Receptor source: an adult who received the AZD1222 COVID-19 vaccine.

This chain uses TRBV6-6 with TRBJ1-2; D is undetermined. The CDR3 is 15 residues long. Germline CDR1 MNHNY, CDR2 SVGAGI (reference sequence). Trimming shortened V by 0 bases and J by 6 bases, and 14 bases separated the two germline ends. In DNA form, the CDR3 reads TGTGCCAGCAGTTACTCGATCTTCGAGGAGGATGGCTACACCTTC. The encoded protein is CASSYSIFEEDGYTF.

The chain employs TRBV3-1 (or the pseudogene TRBV3-2) and TRBJ2-4; 9 bases fit TRBD1. From germline, CDR1 is LGHDT and CDR2 YNNKEL (reference sequence). The length of the CDR3 is 14 residues. V lost 5 bases and J lost 6; bases outside the gene matches: 5. CDR3 sequence: CASSDKDRGNIQYF. For the CDR3, the DNA is TGTGCCAGCAGCGACAAGGACAGGGGAAACATTCAGTACTTC.

The rearrangement joins TRBV6-5 to TRBJ1-1; D may be TRBD1 (5 bases). CDR1 and CDR2 (germline): MNHEY, SVGAGI. Trimming removed 4 bases from V and 10 bases from J, with 19 bases in between. This CDR3 is 14 amino acids long. Written as DNA, the CDR3 is TGTGCCAGCAGTTCCGGGACCCCCAAGGGAATAGCTTTCTTT. This gives the protein CASSSGTPKGIAFF.

The V gene is TRBV6-5, the J gene TRBJ1-4; TRBD1 is a possible D gene (6 bases). Germline loops: CDR1 MNHEY, CDR2 SVGAGI. Trimming removed 2 bases from V and 7 bases from J, with 17 bases in between. The CDR3 covers 16 residues. The CDR3 loop reads CASSYRGSATFEKLFF. The CDR3 DNA reads as TGTGCCAGCAGTTACAGGGGGAGCGCAACCTTTGAAAAACTGTTTTTT.

This chain links TRBV28 with TRBJ1-2; 10 bases agree with TRBD1. V was clipped by 5 bases and J by 6 bases; unmatched bases: 12. The CDR3 is 16 residues long. Germline V gene data show CDR1 as MDHEN and CDR2 as SYDVKM. The CDR3 is CASSPSRTGGLDGYTF. The DNA of the CDR3 is TGTGCCAGCAGTCCGTCTCGGACAGGGGGTTTGGATGGCTACACCTTC.

This clone was seen only once. Sequence at one end of the junction differs from germline and may be a read error. The rearrangement links TRBV6-5 to TRBJ2-7; the match to TRBD2 covers 7 bases. Germline CDR1 reads MNHEY; CDR2 reads SVGAGI. The CDR3 totals 14 residues. CDR3 residues: CASSYFTRLAVLAF. CDR3 DNA: TGTGCCAGCAGTTACTTTACCCGACTAGCTGTTCTCGCGTTC.

This clone was detected once. The chain is built from TRBV6-2 or TRBV6-3 and TRBJ1-5, with D perhaps matching TRBD1 (5 bases). The germline V gene encodes CDR1 MNHEY and CDR2 SVGEGT. The CDR3 length is 14 residues. V was trimmed by 6 bases and J by 7 bases, leaving 16 bases between them. CDR3 coding DNA: TGTGCCAGCAGCCCGACTTCGGGGCACCAGCCCCAGCATTTT. Residues: CASSPTSGHQPQHF.

The chain couples TRBV5-5 to TRBJ2-3; no clear D gene. CDR1 SGHKS and CDR2 YYEKEE come from the germline V gene (reference sequence). Trimming took off 0 bases at V and 1 base at J, with 6 bases between the two ends. The CDR3 runs 14 residues. The CDR3 nucleotides are TGTGCCAGCAGCTTGGATCCGGGCACAGATACGCAGTATTTT. Its translation: CASSLDPGTDTQYF.

This clone was recorded only once. The chain couples TRBV29-1 to TRBJ2-7; D uncertain. This CDR3 is built from 11 residues. Germline loops: CDR1 SQVTM, CDR2 ANQGSEA. Trimming took off 5 bases at V and 3 bases at J, with 8 bases between the two ends. The chain's CDR3 is CSVQQSYEQYF. The CDR3 DNA sequence: TGCAGCGTTCAACAGAGCTACGAGCAGTACTTC.

The rearrangement links TRBV5-1 to TRBJ2-7; 7 bases align to TRBD1. Trimming took 0 bases from V and 2 from J; bases not matched to a gene: 5. The V gene's germline CDR1 is SGHRS and CDR2 YFSETQ. This CDR3 comprises 15 residues. The chain's CDR3 is CASSLGGRGTYEQYF. The CDR3 region has the DNA TGCGCCAGCAGCTTGGGGGGCAGGGGGACCTACGAGCAGTACTTC. Using reference TRBV5-1 and TRBJ2-7 for the parts outside the CDR3, the full variable domain is KAGVTQTPRYLIKTRGQQVTLSCSPISGHRSVSWYQQTPGQGLQFLFEYFSETQRNKGNFPGRFSGRQFSNSRSEMNVSTLELGDSALYLCASSLGGRGTYEQYFGPGTRLTVT.

In this sample, this clone turned up a few times. The CDR3 nucleotides read TGTGCCAGTAGTATGGTGCTATCGAGGGGCTACACCTTC. This encodes CASSMVLSRGYTF. The chain uses TRBV19 and TRBJ1-2; D gene uncertain. The CDR3 extends over 13 amino acids. The V gene's germline CDR1 is LNHDA and CDR2 SQIVND (reference sequence). The V end was cut by 3 bases, the J end by 8 bases, with 13 bases between. Filled out from reference TRBV19 and TRBJ1-2, the complete variable domain reads DGGITQSPKYLFRKEGQNVTLSCEQNLNHDAMYWYRQDPGQGLRLIYYSQIVNDFQKGDIAEGYSVSREKKESFPLTVTSAQKNPTAFYLCASSMVLSRGYTFGSGTRLTVV.

This sequence joins TRBV19 and TRBJ2-7; the match to TRBD1 covers 10 bases. The CDR3 is 15 residues long. V dropped 5 bases and J dropped 5; count of bases not matched to a gene: 9. Germline assignment: CDR1 LNHDA and CDR2 SQIVND (reference sequence). CDR3 nucleotides: TGTGCCAGTAGTCCCCGGGACAGGGGACGCCACGAGCAGTACTTC. Its translation: CASSPRDRGRHEQYF.

The V and J genes are TRBV9 and TRBJ1-1, with no clear D. The CDR3 has 15 residues. V dropped 0 bases and J dropped 8 bases, with 17 bases sitting between them. Germline CDR1 reads SGDLS; CDR2 reads YYNGEE. The CDR3 here is CASSVEGRTNREAFF. The DNA for the CDR3 is TGTGCCAGCAGCGTAGAAGGCAGAACAAACCGAGAAGCTTTCTTT.

This sequence joins TRBV5-1 and TRBJ2-2; no firm D call. Germline CDR1 and CDR2: SGHRS and YFSETQ. This CDR3 spans 14 amino acids. Between the trimmed V and J ends, which lost 1 base and 4 bases, there was a span of 8 bases. CDR3: CASSLYWGTGELFF. DNA of the CDR3: TGCGCCAGCAGCTTGTATTGGGGCACCGGGGAGCTGTTTTTT.

The J gene is TRBJ1-1, the V gene TRBV19; weak D call: TRBD1 (5 bases). The germline V gene has CDR1 LNHDA and CDR2 SQIVND (reference sequence). The CDR3 is 17 amino acids. Trimming pared 10 bases from V and 0 bases from J, leaving 24 bases between. CDR3 bases: TGTGCCACCGAACAGTCGGTATCTGCAGGGCTGAACACTGAAGCTTTCTTT. Protein sequence: CATEQSVSAGLNTEAFF.

V is TRBV10-1 and J is TRBJ2-1; 8 bases fit TRBD2. CDR3 length equals 13 residues. Losses at the gene ends were 3 bases for V and 6 bases for J; bases not matched to a gene: 1. CDR1 and CDR2 from the germline V gene are WNHNN and SYGVQD (reference sequence). CDR3 DNA sequence: TGCGCCAGCAGTGATGGGACTAGCAATGAGCAGTTCTTC. Amino acids: CASSDGTSNEQFF.

The chain has TRBV28 and TRBJ2-1; D perhaps matches TRBD1 (6 bases). Germline V gene sequence: CDR1 MDHEN, CDR2 SYDVKM. V was trimmed by 5 bases and J by 10 bases, leaving 9 bases between them. The CDR3 runs to 11 residues. DNA for the CDR3: TGTGCCAGCAGTACAGGGTACGAGCAGTTCTTC. It translates to CASSTGYEQFF.

This clone showed up just a few times. The rearrangement uses TRBV9 and TRBJ1-6; a possible D gene is TRBD1 (6 bases). The CDR3 contains 14 residues. Germline CDR1 reads SGDLS; CDR2 reads YYNGEE. V dropped 2 bases and J dropped 7 bases, with 10 bases sitting between them. CDR3 in DNA: TGTGCCAGCAGCGTCGGACAGTTCAATTCACCCCTCCACTTT. Protein: CASSVGQFNSPLHF.

The CDR3 nucleotides are TGTGCCAGCGGGTTAGCGGCTCACCAAGAGACCCAGTACTTC. It specifies CASGLAAHQETQYF. The rearrangement uses TRBV6-5 and TRBJ2-5; a weak D match, TRBD2 (6 bases). In germline, CDR1 is MNHEY, CDR2 SVGAGI. The CDR3 has 14 amino acids. Trimming took off 8 bases at V and 0 bases at J, with 13 bases between the two ends.

This clone has only a few counts. In DNA, the CDR3 is TGCGCCAGCAGACTCCTGCCAGGCACTGAAGCTTTCTTT. Residues: CASRLLPGTEAFF. The chain employs TRBV5-1 and TRBJ1-1; D is unclear. Germline lookup yields CDR1 SGHRS and CDR2 YFSETQ. This CDR3 is 13 amino acids long. V lost 5 bases to trimming and J lost 4 bases, with 12 bases between them. Based on the CDR3 plus reference TRBV5-1 and TRBJ1-1, the full variable domain is KAGVTQTPRYLIKTRGQQVTLSCSPISGHRSVSWYQQTPGQGLQFLFEYFSETQRNKGNFPGRFSGRQFSNSRSEMNVSTLELGDSALYLCASRLLPGTEAFFGQGTRLTVV.

As DNA, the CDR3 is TGTGCCAGCAGCCCCGGGACAGGGTCGAGCTATGGCTACACCTTC. Encoded protein: CASSPGTGSSYGYTF. The chain has TRBV7-2 and TRBJ1-2; the match to TRBD1 covers 9 bases. Losses at the gene ends were 5 bases for V and 4 bases for J; bases not matched to a gene: 8. The V gene's germline CDR1 is SGHTA and CDR2 FQGNSA. CDR3 length: 15 residues.